The rows below give T cell receptor beta chains drawn from one sample of a study of T cell repertoires in cytomegalovirus infection. Each CDR3 protein gets one entry after TCRdb re-called the reads with MiXCR. The data hold about 360,000 distinct CDR3 sequences, with over 15% observed a single time. Sequenced input: PBMCs. These receptors originate from a human donor in good health (CMV status not recorded). Some clones in this sample may be carry-over from other donors' samples. The CDR3 runs from the conserved cysteine through the conserved F or W. A D gene is named only where the DNA matches it firmly. Clone size is stated in some rows and not others, as once, few, many or a class when expanded.

d_gene	v_gene	abundance	j_gene	CDR3aa	CDR3nt
-	TRBV7-9	few	TRBJ2-7	CASSPSLYEQYF	TGTGCCAGCAGCCCGAGTCTGTACGAGCAGTACTTC
-	TRBV7-6	many	TRBJ2-7	CASSLSSPSDYEQYF	TGTGCCAGCAGCTTAAGTTCGCCTAGCGACTACGAGCAGTACTTC
TRBD2	TRBV28	-	TRBJ2-7	CASSLIASGSPLYEQYF	TGTGCCAGCAGTTTAATCGCTAGCGGGAGCCCCCTCTACGAGCAGTACTTC
-	TRBV5-4	few	TRBJ2-3	CASSLEGYADTQYF	TGTGCCAGCAGCTTGGAAGGATACGCCGATACGCAGTATTTT
-	TRBV20-1	-	TRBJ2-1	CSPPGQSYNEQFF	TGCAGTCCCCCCGGGCAGTCCTACAATGAGCAGTTCTTC
TRBD1	TRBV19	-	TRBJ2-2	CASSIGTVSNTGELFF	TGTGCCAGTAGTATTGGGACAGTATCGAACACCGGGGAGCTGTTTTTT
-	TRBV30	-	TRBJ1-1	CAWRRGAEAFF	TGTGCCTGGAGAAGGGGTGCTGAAGCTTTCTTT
-	TRBV7-2	few	TRBJ1-2	CASLGGASGYTF	TGTGCCAGTCTGGGGGGGGCTAGTGGCTACACCTTC
-	TRBV2	-	TRBJ1-1	CASGAQGRSTEAFF	TGTGCCAGCGGGGCCCAGGGAAGGTCCACTGAAGCTTTCTTT
-	TRBV7-2	many	TRBJ1-2	CASSPDRNYYGYTF	TGTGCCAGCAGCCCAGACAGGAATTACTATGGCTACACCTTC
TRBD2	TRBV27	-	TRBJ2-3	CASSSRGLSGSSTQYF	TGTGCCAGCAGTTCTAGGGGACTATCGGGTTCAAGTACGCAGTATTTT
-	TRBV19	few	TRBJ1-6	CASSIDAVRNSPLHF	TGTGCCAGTAGTATAGATGCGGTTCGGAATTCACCCCTCCACTTT
-	TRBV2	few	TRBJ1-1	CASSAGWDFNTEAFF	TGTGCCAGCAGTGCCGGGTGGGACTTTAACACTGAAGCTTTCTTT
-	TRBV7-2	many	TRBJ1-3	CASSPAGNTIYF	TGTGCCAGCAGCCCGGCTGGAAACACCATATATTTT
-	TRBV5-4	few	TRBJ2-1	CASTSRNSDEQFF	TGTGCCAGCACCTCAAGGAATTCGGATGAGCAGTTCTTC
-	TRBV7-2	many	TRBJ1-2	CATAASPLSLGRHYGYTF	TGTGCCACAGCAGCTAGTCCCTTATCGTTGGGACGGCACTATGGCTACACCTTC
-	TRBV7-9	-	TRBJ2-3	CASSDGAVVGEGDTQYF	TGTGCCAGCAGCGATGGCGCGGTTGTCGGGGAAGGAGATACGCAGTATTTT
-	TRBV4-2	few	TRBJ2-3	CASSPLLGGGPVASTDTQYF	TGTGCCAGCAGCCCTCTTCTAGGGGGGGGGCCGGTTGCTAGCACAGATACGCAGTATTTT
-	TRBV7-9	few	TRBJ1-1	CASSKSGSGAFF	TGTGCCAGCAGCAAATCTGGGTCCGGAGCTTTCTTT
-	TRBV27	few	TRBJ1-1	CASSTLEGGTEAFF	TGTGCCAGCAGCACCCTGGAGGGGGGCACTGAAGCTTTCTTT
-	TRBV6-5	many	TRBJ2-5	CASSYLETQYF	TGTGCCAGCAGTTATCTGGAGACCCAGTACTTC
TRBD1	TRBV5-4	-	TRBJ2-5	CASSLTGGDETQYF	TGTGCCAGCTCCTTAACAGGGGGCGACGAGACCCAGTACTTC
-	TRBV12-5	-	TRBJ1-1	CASGFLPYRAEGDTEAFF	TGTGCTAGTGGTTTCCTCCCTTACAGGGCTGAAGGGGACACTGAAGCTTTCTTT
-	TRBV2	few	TRBJ1-5	CASSDFPTQPQHF	TGTGCCAGCAGTGATTTCCCAACACAGCCCCAGCATTTT
-	TRBV28	few	TRBJ2-5	CASRDLRKTANQETQYF	TGTGCCAGCAGGGACCTGCGTAAGACAGCCAACCAAGAGACCCAGTACTTC
TRBD1	TRBV7-9	-	TRBJ1-3	CASSFWQGALGNTIYF	TGTGCCAGCAGCTTCTGGCAGGGGGCGCTTGGAAACACCATATATTTT
-	TRBV7-2	many	TRBJ2-3	CASLGGNIDTQYF	TGTGCCAGCCTCGGCGGGAATATAGATACGCAGTATTTT
TRBD2	TRBV27	few	TRBJ2-1	CASSFIAGGPENEQFF	TGTGCCAGCAGTTTCATAGCGGGAGGGCCCGAGAATGAGCAGTTCTTC
TRBD2	TRBV28	few	TRBJ2-5	CASSTTRGGETQYF	TGTGCCAGCAGTACGACTCGGGGGGGAGAGACCCAGTACTTC
-	TRBV7-2	many	TRBJ2-3	CASSLVRRGRRCTQYF	TGTGCCAGCAGCTTAGTACGGCGGGGGCGGAGGTGTACGCAGTATTTT
-	TRBV11-2	few	TRBJ2-7	CASSLLRTGQYF	TGTGCCAGCAGCTTATTGAGGACGGGACAGTACTTC
-	TRBV12-3/TRBV12-4	-	TRBJ1-2	CASSPLRGATGYTF	TGTGCCAGCAGTCCACTTCGGGGGGCGACTGGCTACACCTTC
-	TRBV4-1	many	TRBJ1-6	CASSQGVSYNSPLHF	TGCGCCAGCAGCCAAGGGGTCTCCTATAATTCACCCCTCCACTTT
TRBD1	TRBV4-3	few	TRBJ1-2	CASSQVGRGGPYYGYTF	TGCGCCAGCAGCCAAGTTGGCAGGGGGGGCCCCTACTATGGCTACACCTTC
TRBD1	TRBV20-1	-	TRBJ1-1	CSADRGPNTKAFF	TGCAGTGCCGACAGGGGGCCAAACACTAAAGCTTTCTTT
TRBD1	TRBV18	-	TRBJ2-1	CASSPGDSTYNEQFF	TGTGCCAGCTCACCGGGGGACAGCACCTACAATGAGCAGTTCTTC
-	TRBV29-1	few	TRBJ1-5	CSVVLGGNQPQHF	TGCAGCGTTGTCCTGGGAGGCAATCAGCCCCAGCATTTT
TRBD2	TRBV5-1	-	TRBJ2-7	CASSFGRGDPLEQYF	TGCGCCAGCAGCTTTGGGCGGGGGGACCCCCTGGAGCAGTACTTC
TRBD1	TRBV28	many	TRBJ1-2	CASSQLATGGRGYTF	TGTGCCAGCAGCCAACTTGCGACAGGGGGCAGGGGCTACACCTTC
-	TRBV7-6	few	TRBJ2-7	CASSLDREIYEQYF	TGTGCCAGCAGCTTAGATCGAGAGATCTACGAGCAGTACTTC
-	TRBV2	-	TRBJ2-1	CASSERVDNEQFF	TGTGCCAGCAGTGAACGGGTGGACAATGAGCAGTTCTTC
-	TRBV29-1	-	TRBJ2-3	CSVNLDPGDIDTQYF	TGCAGCGTAAATTTGGACCCCGGCGACATAGATACGCAGTATTTT